The 5 T cell receptor beta chains below were found in one sample sequenced in a study of blood T cell repertoires in COVID-19. TCRdb's table, derived via immunoSEQ multiplex PCR, lists solely in-frame clones and lacks some. The repertoire consists of approximately 37,000 clones, with approximately 88% occurring once and the leading ten covering roughly 10%. Input material: peripheral blood. Every receptor here comes from a woman in her 70s with acute or convalescent COVID-19.

This clone was observed a handful of times. This sequence joins TRBV9 and TRBJ1-2, with a possible D match to TRBD1 (5 bases). The V end was cut by 0 bases, the J end by 7 bases, with 10 bases between. This CDR3 comprises 13 residues. In germline, CDR1 is SGDLS, CDR2 YYNGEE. For the CDR3, the DNA is TGTGCCAGCAGCGTAGCCTGGGACTCTGGCTACACCTTC. Amino acid sequence: CASSVAWDSGYTF.

With regard to this clone: Other DNA sequences from this sample encode an identical CDR3 as well. Here the CDR3 reads CASSQGTGNQPQHF. The CDR3 coding sequence is TGTGCCAGCAGCCAAGGGACAGGCAATCAGCCCCAGCATTTT. The chain is built from TRBV7-9 and TRBJ1-5, with 7 bases lining up with TRBD1. The CDR3 is made up of 14 amino acids. V lost 5 bases, J lost 2 bases, and 3 bases stayed unmatched. Germline V gene lookup returns CDR1 SEHNR and CDR2 FQNEAQ (reference sequence).

The chain links TRBV10-1 to TRBJ2-7; 10 bases align to TRBD1. The germline gives CDR1 WNHNN, CDR2 SYGVQD (reference sequence). The CDR3 has 15 residues. The J segment lost 0 bases and the V segment lost 9 bases, leaving 8 bases of the junction unmatched. As DNA, the CDR3 is TGCGCCAGAACAACGGGACAGGGGAGCTCCTACGAGCAGTACGTC. The encoded protein is CARTTGQGSSYEQYV.

V usage is TRBV6-5 and J usage is TRBJ2-5; a possible D gene is TRBD2 (6 bases). The CDR3 consists of 12 residues. The germline gives CDR1 MNHEY, CDR2 SVGAGI. V was trimmed by 8 bases and J by 5 bases, leaving 12 bases between them. For the CDR3, the DNA is TGTGCCAGCCGTCGGAGGGACGAGACCCAGTACTTC. It translates to CASRRRDETQYF.

The chain is built from TRBV29-1 and TRBJ2-5; weak D call: TRBD2 (5 bases). This CDR3 comprises 14 residues. Germline CDR1 is SQVTM and CDR2 is ANQGSEA. With 8 bases removed from V and 1 base from J, the gap between germline ends came to 17 bases. The CDR3 sequence is CSLSRGSTQETQYF. The CDR3 coding sequence is TGCAGCCTTAGCCGTGGGAGCACCCAAGAGACCCAGTACTTC. Filled out from reference TRBV29-1 and TRBJ2-5, the complete variable domain reads SAVISQKPSRDICQRGTSLTIQCQVDSQVTMMFWYRQQPGQSLTLIATANQGSEATYESGFVIDKFPISRPNLTFSTLTVSNMSPEDSSIYLCSLSRGSTQETQYFGPGTRLLVL.